These 26 T cell receptor beta chains came from one sample sequenced in a study of cytomegalovirus exposure and HLA in healthy donors. PCR amplification relied on 60 Vbeta primers (plus 13 Jbeta primers). Here immunoSEQ multiplex PCR was the method, and the copy in TCRdb shows in-frame clones only, minus some. The sample contains around 130,000 clones, around two thirds of which appear only once. The specimen sequenced was PBMCs. These TCRs come from a human donor in good health.

This clone was found once. The genes are TRBV28 and TRBJ2-1; 8 bases align to TRBD1. The CDR3 is 20 amino acids. Germline assignment: CDR1 MDHEN and CDR2 SYDVKM. V lost 5 bases to trimming and J lost 5 bases; unmatched junction nucleotides: 23. CDR3 residues: CASSPLVGTGRVGRHNEQFF. The CDR3 region has the DNA TGTGCCAGCAGTCCCCTGGTCGGGACAGGTCGCGTAGGCCGCCACAATGAGCAGTTCTTC.

The chain carries TRBV28 and TRBJ2-7; D is perhaps TRBD1 (6 bases). Germline loops: CDR1 MDHEN, CDR2 SYDVKM. This CDR3 is 14 amino acids long. V lost 5 bases and J 6 bases, leaving 17 bases between the germline ends. CDR3 sequence reads: CASSLRDTVGEQYF. The CDR3 DNA reads as TGTGCCAGCAGTCTCCGGGACACCGTCGGCGAGCAGTACTTC. The full variable domain, in which reference TRBV28 and TRBJ2-7 provide the parts outside the CDR3, is DVKVTQSSRYLVKRTGEKVFLECVQDMDHENMFWYRQDPGLGLRLIYFSYDVKMKEKGDIPEGYSVSREKKERFSLILESASTNQTSMYLCASSLRDTVGEQYFGPGTRLTVT.

The chain links TRBV13 to TRBJ1-3, with a possible D match to TRBD1 (6 bases). Germline CDR1 is PRHDT and CDR2 is FYEKMQ (reference sequence). This CDR3 contains 17 residues. V shed 5 bases and J shed 0 bases, with 17 bases lying between them. The CDR3 nucleotides are TGTGCCAGCAGCAAATCGGGACATAACCCCTCTGGAAACACCATATATTTT. It codes for CASSKSGHNPSGNTIYF.

V usage is TRBV30 and J usage is TRBJ2-5; maybe TRBD2 (5 bases). This CDR3 region has 16 residues. Looked up from germline, CDR1 is GTSNPN and CDR2 is SVGIG (reference sequence). V dropped 3 bases and J dropped 5 bases, with 22 bases sitting between them. CDR3 region: CAWRLDGLPSRETQYF. The CDR3 DNA is TGTGCCTGGAGGTTGGACGGACTCCCATCACGGGAGACCCAGTACTTC.

J is TRBJ1-2 and V is TRBV27; TRBD1 agrees at 8 bases. Germline loops: CDR1 MNHEY, CDR2 SMNVEV (reference sequence). The CDR3 is 12 amino acids. V shed 6 bases, J shed 7 bases, and the junction held 4 bases outside the gene matches. The CDR3 DNA reads TGTGCCAGCAGGACCACAGGGGGTGGCTACACCTTC. The encoded protein is CASRTTGGGYTF.

The genes are TRBV13 and TRBJ2-1, with D tentatively TRBD1 (6 bases). With 0 bases removed from V and 6 bases from J, the gap between germline ends came to 12 bases. Germline V gene lookup returns CDR1 PRHDT and CDR2 FYEKMQ (reference sequence). The CDR3 runs to 15 residues. The CDR3 DNA reads as TGTGCCAGCAGCTTAGGAACAGGGTTTGGCAATGAGCAGTTCTTC. Translating it yields CASSLGTGFGNEQFF.

The chain couples TRBV18 to TRBJ2-1; 7 bases agree with TRBD1. The CDR3 is made up of 21 amino acids. V trimming: 3 bases; J trimming: 7 bases; junction bases outside the gene matches: 27. Germline CDR1 is KGHSH and CDR2 is LQKENI. Here the CDR3 reads CASSPTLAGGISAGFRNEQFF. The CDR3, as DNA: TGTGCCAGCTCACCGACGTTGGCAGGGGGTATTTCAGCAGGCTTTCGAAATGAGCAGTTCTTC.

The chain employs TRBV28 and TRBJ1-6; 7 bases match TRBD1. CDR3 length equals 15 residues. From germline, CDR1 is MDHEN and CDR2 SYDVKM. V trimming: 2 bases; J trimming: 10 bases; junction bases outside the gene matches: 8. The CDR3, as DNA: TGTGCCAGCAGTTTAATTAGGACAGGTGGCTCACCCCTCCACTTT. It translates to CASSLIRTGGSPLHF. Combining the CDR3 with reference TRBV28 and TRBJ1-6 gives the whole variable domain DVKVTQSSRYLVKRTGEKVFLECVQDMDHENMFWYRQDPGLGLRLIYFSYDVKMKEKGDIPEGYSVSREKKERFSLILESASTNQTSMYLCASSLIRTGGSPLHFGNGTRLTVT.

The V gene is TRBV19, the J gene TRBJ1-2; 7 nucleotides agree with TRBD1. In germline, CDR1 is LNHDA, CDR2 SQIVND (reference sequence). This CDR3 region has 14 residues. V shed 7 bases, J shed 7 bases, and the junction held 12 bases outside the gene matches. The CDR3 here is CASTKTGTASGYTF. The CDR3 DNA reads as TGTGCCAGTACAAAAACCGGGACAGCAAGTGGCTACACCTTC.

The chain combines TRBV19 with TRBJ2-5, with a tentative D call TRBD1 (6 bases). CDR3 length equals 15 residues. Trimming removed 10 bases from V and 0 bases from J, with 18 bases in between. The germline CDR1 and CDR2 sequences are LNHDA and SQIVND (reference sequence). CDR3 in DNA: TGTGCCACCACGCCGGGGCAGGGGAACCAAGAGACCCAGTACTTC. The encoded protein is CATTPGQGNQETQYF.

J is TRBJ2-5 and V is TRBV5-6, with a tentative D call TRBD2 (5 bases). V was pared by 1 base and J by 5 bases, with 15 bases between. CDR3 length equals 15 residues. Germline V CDR1 and CDR2: SGHDT, YYEEEE. This CDR3 reads CASSLWVRGWETQYF. For the CDR3, the DNA is TGTGCCAGCAGCTTGTGGGTTCGGGGTTGGGAGACCCAGTACTTC.

The chain joins TRBV28 to TRBJ2-3, with TRBD2 matching 10 bases. There are 14 residues in the CDR3. The ends lost 6 bases at V and 15 bases at J; junction bases unmatched: 15. The germline V gene encodes CDR1 MDHEN and CDR2 SYDVKM. This CDR3 reads CASSPHNPSGSTYF. The CDR3 coding sequence is TGTGCCAGCAGCCCGCATAACCCTAGCGGGAGCACCTATTTT. Variable domain in full (rest from reference TRBV28 and TRBJ2-3): DVKVTQSSRYLVKRTGEKVFLECVQDMDHENMFWYRQDPGLGLRLIYFSYDVKMKEKGDIPEGYSVSREKKERFSLILESASTNQTSMYLCASSPHNPSGSTYFGPGTRLTVL.

V usage is TRBV4-2 and J usage is TRBJ2-7; D unresolved. CDR3 size: 14 residues. The ends were cut back, 0 bases at V and 5 bases at J, with 11 bases in the middle. Germline lookup yields CDR1 LGHNA and CDR2 YNFKEQ. The CDR3 here is CASSQDGRRDEQYF. The CDR3 DNA sequence: TGTGCCAGCAGCCAAGATGGCCGTCGGGACGAGCAGTACTTC.

The J gene is TRBJ2-7, the V gene TRBV4-3, with TRBD1 matching over 9 bases. The CDR3 runs 15 residues. J lost 1 base, V lost 1 base, and 2 bases had no gene match. Germline-derived CDR1 and CDR2 are LGHNA and YSLEER. The CDR3 spells CASSQVQGASYEQYF. The CDR3 nucleotides are TGCGCCAGCAGCCAAGTACAGGGGGCGTCCTACGAGCAGTACTTC.

The gene calls are TRBV20-1 and TRBJ2-2; D is uncertain. Trimming took 6 bases from V and 8 from J, leaving 10 bases between them. CDR1 and CDR2 from the germline V gene are DFQATT and SNEGSKA (reference sequence). The CDR3 sequence is 11 residues long. CDR3 in DNA: TGCAGTGCCCCGGTATTTGGGGAGCTGTTTTTT. Residues: CSAPVFGELFF.

This chain's CDR3 is CASSLGTGSNTGELFF. The CDR3 nucleotides are TGTGCCAGCAGCCTGGGGACAGGATCGAACACCGGGGAGCTGTTTTTT. The chain has TRBV9 and TRBJ2-2; 8 positions match TRBD1. CDR1 and CDR2 (germline): SGDLS, YYNGEE. The ends lost 4 bases at V and 0 bases at J; junction bases unmatched: 5. The CDR3 has 16 amino acids.

This chain connects TRBV18 to TRBJ2-7, with D unclear. The V gene's germline CDR1 is KGHSH and CDR2 LQKENI. V was shortened by 1 base and J by 6 bases, with 13 bases between the two germline ends. CDR3 size: 14 residues. The CDR3, as DNA: TGTGCCAGCTCACCACTCACCCGGTTCTCCGAGCAGTACTTC. Translating gives CASSPLTRFSEQYF.

The genes are TRBV4-1 and TRBJ2-7, with 7 bases that match TRBD2. The CDR3 is 16 amino acids. V shed 4 bases and J 2 bases; nucleotides not matched to a gene: 11. The germline V gene encodes CDR1 MGHRA and CDR2 YSYEKL. CDR3 region: CASSPRGVAGPYEQYF. CDR3 sequence (DNA): TGCGCCAGCAGCCCTCGGGGGGTAGCGGGTCCCTACGAGCAGTACTTC.

This rearrangement joins TRBV6-5 to TRBJ1-1, with D hard to call. Germline lookup yields CDR1 MNHEY and CDR2 SVGAGI. The V gene lost 2 bases and the J gene lost 0 bases, with 13 bases spanning the gap. The CDR3 consists of 16 residues. CDR3 in DNA: TGTGCCAGCAGTTACCTAATGTCGGGGATGAACACTGAAGCTTTCTTT. It yields the protein CASSYLMSGMNTEAFF.

This clone was detected only a few times. The V call is TRBV11-2, the J call TRBJ2-1, with a weak D call TRBD2 (6 bases). Trimming left V 5 bases short and J 6 bases short, with 17 bases between. CDR1 SGHAT and CDR2 FQNNGV come from the germline V gene. The CDR3 sequence is 15 residues long. The CDR3 protein is CASSRTGLDFNEQFF. In nucleotides, the CDR3 is TGTGCCAGCAGCCGCACGGGACTGGACTTCAATGAGCAGTTCTTC.

With respect to this clone: A junction end diverges from the germline sequence, so it may reflect a read error. The same CDR3 can be traced to other DNA sequences in this sample. The chain is built from TRBV27 and TRBJ1-1; D unclear. The CDR3 covers 15 residues. In germline, CDR1 is MNHEY, CDR2 SMNVEV (reference sequence). In nucleotides, the CDR3 is TGTGCCAGCAGTTTATCTAACAGACCGAACACTGAGGCTTTCTTT. Protein sequence: CASSLSNRPNTEAFF.

Concerning this clone itself: At one of its ends the junction is not consistent with the germline gene, which may arise from a read error. The genes are TRBV4-3 and TRBJ2-2, with D tentatively TRBD2 (6 bases). Germline CDR1 reads LGHNA; CDR2 reads YSLEER. The CDR3 spans 13 residues. The CDR3 DNA sequence: TGCGCCGCCGGTCGGGCACTCACCGGGGGGCTGTTTTTT. Residues: CAAGRALTGGLFF.

The rearrangement uses TRBV9 and TRBJ2-7, with 8 bases identical to TRBD1. V was clipped by 4 bases and J by 5 bases; unmatched bases: 8. CDR3 length: 14 amino acids. Looked up from germline, CDR1 is SGDLS and CDR2 is YYNGEE. CDR3 loop: CASSPSPDRDEQYF. The CDR3 nucleotides are TGTGCCAGCAGCCCTTCCCCGGACAGGGACGAGCAGTACTTC.

The genes are TRBV27 and TRBJ2-1; 8 bases line up with TRBD1. V shed 4 bases and J 1 base; nucleotides not matched to a gene: 6. Germline V gives CDR1 MNHEY, CDR2 SMNVEV (reference sequence). CDR3 length equals 16 residues. The CDR3 bases are TGTGCCAGCAGTTCGTTACAGGGGGGTTCCTACAATGAGCAGTTCTTC. This translates into CASSSLQGGSYNEQFF.

V is TRBV6-1 and J is TRBJ1-2; TRBD1 aligns across 8 bases. The CDR3 runs to 16 residues. Germline values: CDR1 MNHNS, CDR2 SASEGT. V lost 2 bases to trimming and J lost 8 bases; unmatched junction nucleotides: 13. This chain's CDR3 is CASSEIEVRGLEGYTF. The CDR3 bases are TGTGCCAGCAGTGAAATTGAAGTCAGGGGGCTGGAGGGCTACACCTTC.

CDR3 protein: CASSQVTGTGHEKLFF. DNA of the CDR3: TGCGCCAGCAGCCAAGTGACCGGGACAGGTCATGAAAAACTGTTTTTT. The rearrangement joins TRBV4-1 to TRBJ1-4, with TRBD1 identical over 8 bases. Germline V CDR1 and CDR2: MGHRA, YSYEKL. The CDR3 runs 16 residues. Trimming cost V 1 base and J 6 bases; bases outside gene matches: 7.